Listed below are T cell receptor beta chains from one sample, sequenced in a study of cytomegalovirus exposure and HLA in healthy donors. TCRdb's copy holds only in-frame clones and misses some; the assay was immunoSEQ multiplex PCR. Of about 210,000 clones in the sample, about three quarters were seen once. Sequenced material: PBMCs. The receptor set was obtained from a male donor in good health and CMV-seronegative. Both conserved end residues are part of each CDR3. Fields, in order: V gene, clone size, J gene, D gene, CDR3 protein, CDR3 DNA. D genes are given only for firm matches. A row's size may be missing; if present it is once, few, many or a size class.

TRBV5-4,.,TRBJ2-7,.,CASSYHVTGIYEQYF,TGTGCCAGCAGCTACCATGTTACAGGGATCTACGAGCAGTACTTC
TRBV28,.,TRBJ2-3,.,CASSFPPGGTDTQYF,TGTGCCAGCAGTTTCCCCCCAGGGGGCACAGATACGCAGTATTTT
TRBV7-9,few,TRBJ2-2,TRBD1,CASSLPDRGRTGELFF,TGTGCCAGCAGCTTACCTGACAGGGGGCGTACCGGGGAGCTGTTTTTT
TRBV29-1,.,TRBJ2-7,TRBD1,CSVRRGQGAYEQYF,TGCAGCGTGAGAAGGGGACAGGGGGCCTACGAGCAGTACTTC
TRBV19,.,TRBJ1-1,TRBD1,CASSGTVLNTEAFF,TGTGCCAGTAGCGGGACAGTCTTGAACACTGAAGCTTTCTTT
TRBV15,.,TRBJ1-2,.,CATSRDRVPNYGYTF,TGTGCCACCAGCAGAGATCGAGTCCCTAACTATGGCTACACCTTC
TRBV7-9,.,TRBJ2-7,TRBD1,CSSSSQQGKRPYEQYF,TGTTCCAGCAGCTCCCAACAGGGGAAAAGACCCTACGAGCAGTACTTC
TRBV2,.,TRBJ1-6,TRBD1,CASGGQSSYNSPLHF,TGTGCGAGCGGGGGACAGAGTTCCTATAATTCACCCCTCCACTTT
TRBV5-1,once,TRBJ1-3,TRBD1,CASSSDRAGNTIYF,TGCGCCAGCAGCTCGGACAGGGCGGGAAACACCATATATTTT
TRBV19,.,TRBJ2-2,TRBD1,CASSIGRTGASGELFF,TGTGCCAGTAGTATAGGGAGGACAGGGGCGTCCGGGGAGCTGTTTTTT
TRBV5-1,.,TRBJ2-7,.,CASGGVTSNYEQYF,TGCGCCAGCGGGGGCGTGACTAGCAACTACGAGCAGTACTTC
TRBV27,.,TRBJ1-2,TRBD1,CASSFGGQGYGYTF,TGTGCCAGCAGTTTTGGGGGACAGGGCTATGGCTACACCTTC
TRBV15,.,TRBJ2-7,TRBD1,CATSPRDRLSYEQYF,TGTGCCACCAGCCCCCGGGACAGGCTTTCCTACGAGCAGTACTTC
TRBV21-1,.,TRBJ2-1,.,CASISPSPIRGTGHHNEQFF,TGTGCCAGCATAAGTCCGAGTCCAATCAGGGGGACAGGGCACCACAATGAGCAGTTCTTC
TRBV6-9,.,TRBJ2-1,.,CASSNTRGGQGVDEQFF,TGTGCCAGCAGCAATACCCGGGGGGGGCAGGGGGTTGATGAGCAGTTCTTC
TRBV29-1,.,TRBJ2-1,.,CSFEGEAGNEQFF,TGCAGCTTTGAGGGGGAGGCTGGGAATGAGCAGTTCTTC
TRBV10-3,once,TRBJ1-2,.,CAISDLSSTVYGYTF,TGTGCCATCAGTGATCTTTCGTCGACAGTCTATGGCTACACCTTC
TRBV7-9,.,TRBJ2-5,.,CASAPQPGETQYF,TGTGCCAGCGCCCCCCAGCCCGGGGAGACCCAGTACTTC
TRBV10-3,.,TRBJ1-3,.,CAISEPETGLPSGNTIYF,TGTGCCATCAGTGAGCCTGAAACGGGACTGCCCTCTGGAAACACCATATATTTT
TRBV6-1,.,TRBJ2-7,.,CASGLNSISSYEQYF,TGTGCCAGCGGACTTAACTCAATCTCCTCCTACGAGCAGTACTTC
TRBV14,.,TRBJ1-1,TRBD1,CASSRRTGLNTEAFF,TGTGCCAGCAGCCGCCGGACAGGGCTGAACACTGAAGCTTTCTTT
TRBV10-3,.,TRBJ2-1,TRBD2,CAISEERGLNNEQFF,TGTGCCATCAGTGAAGAGCGGGGCCTTAACAATGAGCAGTTCTTC
TRBV6-5,.,TRBJ2-7,.,CASSYGRDFVEQYF,TGTGCCAGCAGTTACGGACGGGACTTCGTCGAGCAGTACTTC
TRBV7-2,.,TRBJ2-7,.,CASSQSGTHSYEQYF,TGTGCCAGCAGCCAATCCGGGACTCACTCCTACGAGCAGTACTTC
TRBV7-2,.,TRBJ1-2,TRBD1,CASSSTKDRGGGYTF,TGTGCCAGCAGCTCAACAAAGGACAGGGGAGGCGGCTACACCTTC
TRBV29-1,.,TRBJ2-7,.,CSAETRLPYEQYF,TGCAGCGCCGAAACCAGGCTACCGTACGAGCAGTACTTC
TRBV6-1,.,TRBJ2-6,.,CASSGLTARSGANVLTF,TGTGCCAGCAGTGGGTTAACAGCCCGCTCTGGGGCCAACGTCCTGACTTTC